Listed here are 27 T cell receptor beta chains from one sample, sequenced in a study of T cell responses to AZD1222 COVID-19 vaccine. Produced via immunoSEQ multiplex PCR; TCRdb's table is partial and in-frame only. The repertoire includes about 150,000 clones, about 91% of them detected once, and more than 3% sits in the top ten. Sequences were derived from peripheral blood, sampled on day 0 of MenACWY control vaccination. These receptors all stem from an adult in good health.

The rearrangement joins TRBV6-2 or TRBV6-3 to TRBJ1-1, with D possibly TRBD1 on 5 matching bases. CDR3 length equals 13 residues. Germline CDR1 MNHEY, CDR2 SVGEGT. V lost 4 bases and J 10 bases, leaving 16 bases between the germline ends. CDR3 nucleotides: TGTGCCAGCAGTTCAACTTCGGGTGGGGGAGCTTTCTTT. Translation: CASSSTSGGGAFF.

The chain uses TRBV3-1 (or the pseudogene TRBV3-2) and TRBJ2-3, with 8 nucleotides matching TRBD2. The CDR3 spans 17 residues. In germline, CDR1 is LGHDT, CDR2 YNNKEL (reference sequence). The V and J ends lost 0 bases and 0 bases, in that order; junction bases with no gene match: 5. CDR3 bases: TGTGCCAGCAGCCAAGAACGGGGGGGCTCTAGCACAGATACGCAGTATTTT. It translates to CASSQERGGSSTDTQYF.

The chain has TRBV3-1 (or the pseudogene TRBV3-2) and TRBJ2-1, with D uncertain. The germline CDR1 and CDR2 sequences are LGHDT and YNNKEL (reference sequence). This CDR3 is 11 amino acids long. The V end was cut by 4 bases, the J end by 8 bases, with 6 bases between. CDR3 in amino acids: CASSPGYEQFF. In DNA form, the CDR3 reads TGTGCCAGCAGCCCCGGGTATGAGCAGTTCTTC.

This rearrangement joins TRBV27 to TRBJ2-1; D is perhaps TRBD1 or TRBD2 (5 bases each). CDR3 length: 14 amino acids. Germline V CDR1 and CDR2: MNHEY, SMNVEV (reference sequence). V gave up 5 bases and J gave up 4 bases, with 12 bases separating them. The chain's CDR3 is CASSTRDGYNEQFF. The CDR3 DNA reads TGTGCCAGCAGTACACGGGACGGATACAATGAGCAGTTCTTC.

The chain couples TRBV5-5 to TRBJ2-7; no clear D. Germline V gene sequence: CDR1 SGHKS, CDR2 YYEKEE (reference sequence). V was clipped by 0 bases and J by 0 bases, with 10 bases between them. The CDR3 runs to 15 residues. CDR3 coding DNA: TGTGCCAGCAGCTTGGGTGAGCGACCCTCCTACGAGCAGTACTTC. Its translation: CASSLGERPSYEQYF.

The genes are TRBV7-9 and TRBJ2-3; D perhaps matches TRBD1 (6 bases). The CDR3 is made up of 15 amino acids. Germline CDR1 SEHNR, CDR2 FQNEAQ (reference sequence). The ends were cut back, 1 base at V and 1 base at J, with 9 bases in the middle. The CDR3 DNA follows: TGTGCCAGCAGCTTAGGGGGGCCGGGCACAGATACGCAGTATTTT. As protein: CASSLGGPGTDTQYF.

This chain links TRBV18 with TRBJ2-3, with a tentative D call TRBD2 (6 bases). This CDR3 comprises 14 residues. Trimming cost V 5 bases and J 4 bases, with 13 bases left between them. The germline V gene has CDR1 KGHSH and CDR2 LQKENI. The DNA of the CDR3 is TGTGCCAGCTCAATGGCGGGGTCCCCAGATACGCAGTATTTT. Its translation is CASSMAGSPDTQYF.

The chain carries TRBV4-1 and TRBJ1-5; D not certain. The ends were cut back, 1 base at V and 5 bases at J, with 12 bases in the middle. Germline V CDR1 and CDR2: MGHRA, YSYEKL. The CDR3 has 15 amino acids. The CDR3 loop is CASSQVNRIDQPQHF. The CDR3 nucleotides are TGCGCCAGCAGCCAAGTCAATCGAATTGATCAGCCCCAGCATTTT.

In DNA form, the CDR3 reads TGCGCCAGCAGCTTAAGCGGGAGCAGCACAGATACGCAGTATTTT. This encodes CASSLSGSSTDTQYF. The V gene is TRBV5-1, the J gene TRBJ2-3; 8 nucleotides line up with TRBD2. Per germline, CDR1 SGHRS and CDR2 YFSETQ. J gave up 0 bases and V 2 bases, and 2 bases lay outside the gene matches. CDR3 length: 15 amino acids. The full variable domain, in which reference TRBV5-1 and TRBJ2-3 provide the parts outside the CDR3, is KAGVTQTPRYLIKTRGQQVTLSCSPISGHRSVSWYQQTPGQGLQFLFEYFSETQRNKGNFPGRFSGRQFSNSRSEMNVSTLELGDSALYLCASSLSGSSTDTQYFGPGTRLTVL.

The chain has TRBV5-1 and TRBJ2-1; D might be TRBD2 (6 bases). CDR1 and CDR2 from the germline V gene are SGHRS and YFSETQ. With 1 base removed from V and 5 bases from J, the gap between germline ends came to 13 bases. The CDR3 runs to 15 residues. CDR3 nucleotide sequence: TGCGCCAGCAGCTTGCTGGACTACCATAACAATGAGCAGTTCTTC. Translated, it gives CASSLLDYHNNEQFF.

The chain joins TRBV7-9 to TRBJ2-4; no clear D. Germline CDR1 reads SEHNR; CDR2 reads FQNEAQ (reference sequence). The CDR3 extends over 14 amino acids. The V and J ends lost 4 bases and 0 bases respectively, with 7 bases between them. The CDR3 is CASSYALAKNIQYF. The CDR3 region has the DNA TGTGCCAGCAGCTACGCGTTAGCCAAAAACATTCAGTACTTC.

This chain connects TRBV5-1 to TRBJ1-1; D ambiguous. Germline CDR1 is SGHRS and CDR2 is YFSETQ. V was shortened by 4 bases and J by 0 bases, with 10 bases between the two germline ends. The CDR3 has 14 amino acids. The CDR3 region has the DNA TGCGCCAGCAGCCTGGAGGCCTTGAACACTGAAGCTTTCTTT. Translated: CASSLEALNTEAFF.

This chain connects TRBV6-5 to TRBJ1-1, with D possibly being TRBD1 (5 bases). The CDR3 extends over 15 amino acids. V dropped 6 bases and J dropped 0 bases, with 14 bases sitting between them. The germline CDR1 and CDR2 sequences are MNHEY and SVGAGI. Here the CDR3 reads CASSVEGLVNTEAFF. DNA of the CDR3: TGTGCCAGCAGCGTAGAGGGGCTGGTGAACACTGAAGCTTTCTTT.

CDR3 in DNA: TGTGCCACCAGCCCGTCATTAGGACAGGGGCTGTACAATGAGCAGTTCTTC. Amino acids: CATSPSLGQGLYNEQFF. This chain uses TRBV15 with TRBJ2-1, with 9 bases fitting TRBD1. This CDR3 region has 17 residues. Germline lookup yields CDR1 LNHNV and CDR2 YYDKDF (reference sequence). Trimming took 5 bases from V and 4 from J; bases not matched to a gene: 12.

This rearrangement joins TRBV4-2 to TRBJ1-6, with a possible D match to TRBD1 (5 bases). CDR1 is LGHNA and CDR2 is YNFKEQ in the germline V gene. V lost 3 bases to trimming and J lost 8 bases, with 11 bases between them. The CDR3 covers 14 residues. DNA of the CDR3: TGTGCCAGCAGCCAGGATCAGGGTGATTCACCCCTCCACTTT. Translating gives CASSQDQGDSPLHF.

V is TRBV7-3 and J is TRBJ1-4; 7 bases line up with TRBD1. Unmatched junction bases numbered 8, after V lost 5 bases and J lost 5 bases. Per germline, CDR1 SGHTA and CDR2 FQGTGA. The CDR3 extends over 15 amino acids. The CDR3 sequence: CASSPRKGANEKLFF. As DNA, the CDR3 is TGTGCCAGCAGCCCCCGGAAGGGGGCAAATGAAAAACTGTTTTTT.

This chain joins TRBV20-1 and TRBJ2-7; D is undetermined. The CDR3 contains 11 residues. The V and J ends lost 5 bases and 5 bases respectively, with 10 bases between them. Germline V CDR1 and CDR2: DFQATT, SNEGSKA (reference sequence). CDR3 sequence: CSAGRTHEQYF. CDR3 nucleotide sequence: TGCAGTGCTGGCAGGACCCACGAGCAGTACTTC.

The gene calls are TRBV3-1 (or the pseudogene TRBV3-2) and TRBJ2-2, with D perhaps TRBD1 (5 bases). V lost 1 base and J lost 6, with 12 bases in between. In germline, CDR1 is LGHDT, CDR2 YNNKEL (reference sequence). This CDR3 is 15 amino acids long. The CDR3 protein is CASSQGMGRAGELFF. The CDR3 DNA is TGTGCCAGCAGCCAAGGGATGGGGCGCGCCGGGGAGCTGTTTTTT.

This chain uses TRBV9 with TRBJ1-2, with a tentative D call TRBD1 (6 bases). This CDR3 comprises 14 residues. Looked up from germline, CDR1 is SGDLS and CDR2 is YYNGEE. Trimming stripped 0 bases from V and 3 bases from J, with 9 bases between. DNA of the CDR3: TGTGCCAGCAGCGTAGGCCCAGGGGACTATGGCTACACCTTC. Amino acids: CASSVGPGDYGYTF.

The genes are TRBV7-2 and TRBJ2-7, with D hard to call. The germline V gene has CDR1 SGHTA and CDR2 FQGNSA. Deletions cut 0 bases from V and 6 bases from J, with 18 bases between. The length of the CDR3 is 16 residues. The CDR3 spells CASSLALSQAVGEQYF. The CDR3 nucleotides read TGTGCCAGCAGCTTAGCGCTATCCCAGGCGGTCGGCGAGCAGTACTTC. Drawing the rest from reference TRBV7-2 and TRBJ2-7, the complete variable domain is GAGVSQSPSNKVTEKGKDVELRCDPISGHTALYWYRQSLGQGLEFLIYFQGNSAPDKSGLPSDRFSAERTGGSVSTLTIQRTQQEDSAVYLCASSLALSQAVGEQYFGPGTRLTVT.

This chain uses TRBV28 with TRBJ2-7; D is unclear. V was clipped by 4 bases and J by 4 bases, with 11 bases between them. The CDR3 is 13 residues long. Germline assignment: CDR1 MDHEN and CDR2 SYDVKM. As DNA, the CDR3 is TGTGCCAGCAGTTATAGACGGGTGTACGAGCAGTACTTC. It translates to CASSYRRVYEQYF.

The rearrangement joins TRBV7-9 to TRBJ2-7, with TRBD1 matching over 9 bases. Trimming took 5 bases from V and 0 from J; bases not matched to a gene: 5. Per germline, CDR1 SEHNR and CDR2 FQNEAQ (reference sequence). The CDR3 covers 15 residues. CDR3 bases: TGTGCCAGCAGCACCGGGACAGGGCGCTCCTACGAGCAGTACTTC. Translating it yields CASSTGTGRSYEQYF.

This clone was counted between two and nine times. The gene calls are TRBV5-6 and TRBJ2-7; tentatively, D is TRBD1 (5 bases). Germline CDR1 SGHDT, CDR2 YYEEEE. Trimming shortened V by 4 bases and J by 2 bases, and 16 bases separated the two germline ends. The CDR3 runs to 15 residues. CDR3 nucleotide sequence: TGTGCCAGCAGCCTGAAGGGGTCGGCAACCTACGAGCAGTACTTC. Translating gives CASSLKGSATYEQYF.

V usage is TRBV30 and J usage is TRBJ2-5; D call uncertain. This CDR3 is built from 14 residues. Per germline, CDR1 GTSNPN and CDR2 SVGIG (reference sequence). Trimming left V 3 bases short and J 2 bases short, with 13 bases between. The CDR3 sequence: CAWRGLAYQETQYF. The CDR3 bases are TGTGCCTGGAGAGGGCTGGCCTATCAAGAGACCCAGTACTTC. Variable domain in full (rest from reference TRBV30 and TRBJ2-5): SQTIHQWPATLVQPVGSPLSLECTVEGTSNPNLYWYRQAAGRGLQLLFYSVGIGQISSEVPQNLSASRPQDRQFILSSKKLLLSDSGFYLCAWRGLAYQETQYFGPGTRLLVL.

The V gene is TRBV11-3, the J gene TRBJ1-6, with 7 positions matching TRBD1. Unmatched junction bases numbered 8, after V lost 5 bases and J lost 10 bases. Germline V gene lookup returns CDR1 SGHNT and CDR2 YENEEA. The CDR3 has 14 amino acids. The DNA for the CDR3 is TGTGCCAGCAGCCGTGACAGGGAAAGATCACCCCTCCACTTT. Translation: CASSRDRERSPLHF. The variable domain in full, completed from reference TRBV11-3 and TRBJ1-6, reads EAGVVQSPRYKIIEKKQPVAFWCNPISGHNTLYWYLQNLGQGPELLIRYENEEAVDDSQLPKDRFSAERLKGVDSTLKIQPAELGDSAVYLCASSRDRERSPLHFGNGTRLTVT.

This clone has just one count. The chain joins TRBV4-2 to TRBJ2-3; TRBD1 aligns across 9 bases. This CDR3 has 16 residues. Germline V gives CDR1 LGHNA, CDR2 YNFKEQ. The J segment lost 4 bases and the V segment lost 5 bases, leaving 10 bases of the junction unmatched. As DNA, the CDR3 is TGTGCCAGCAGCGCCCCCTACAGGGGGCGAGCAGATACGCAGTATTTT. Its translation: CASSAPYRGRADTQYF.

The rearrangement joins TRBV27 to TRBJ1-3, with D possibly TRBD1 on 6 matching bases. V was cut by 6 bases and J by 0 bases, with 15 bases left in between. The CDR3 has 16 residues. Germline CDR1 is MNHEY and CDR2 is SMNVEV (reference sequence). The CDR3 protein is CASRGAGVFSGNTIYF. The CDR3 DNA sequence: TGTGCCAGCAGGGGGGCAGGGGTCTTCTCTGGAAACACCATATATTTT.